The 27 T cell receptor beta chains listed next were all sequenced from one sample in a study of shared clonotypes between healthy human individuals. Naive CD8 isolation took CD45RO-negative cells positively selected for CCR7 and excluded terminally differentiated effector memory CD45RA+ cells. Sequencing was performed with immunoSEQ multiplex PCR; in TCRdb, only in-frame clones are kept and a portion is missing. The data hold about 1,900,000 clones, with just under 95% observed a single time. What was sequenced was naive CD8+ T cells sorted from blood. The receptors were sampled from a man aged 18 to 35 in good health.

The rearrangement uses TRBV7-9 and TRBJ2-5, with TRBD2 matching 9 bases. The CDR3 is 14 residues long. The V gene end was trimmed by 5 bases and the J gene end by 5 bases; junction bases not matched to a gene: 6. Germline V lookup: CDR1 SEHNR, CDR2 FQNEAQ (reference sequence). The CDR3 reads CASSGSGSGETQYF. The CDR3 DNA follows: TGTGCCAGCAGCGGTAGCGGGAGTGGCGAGACCCAGTACTTC.

The V call is TRBV29-1, the J call TRBJ2-3, with D unresolved. V was trimmed by 5 bases and J by 2 bases, leaving 14 bases between them. The CDR3 covers 14 residues. Per the germline V gene, CDR1 is SQVTM and CDR2 is ANQGSEA. CDR3 sequence (DNA): TGCAGCGTTAGTCCTTCAGGATTCACAGATACGCAGTATTTT. Its protein product is CSVSPSGFTDTQYF.

This clone was detected only once. V is TRBV29-1 and J is TRBJ2-1; 8 nucleotides line up with TRBD2. Germline-derived CDR1 and CDR2 are SQVTM and ANQGSEA. The ends lost 3 bases at V and 5 bases at J; junction bases unmatched: 9. CDR3 length: 15 residues. Here the CDR3 reads CSVEGGSGADNEQFF. CDR3 coding DNA: TGCAGCGTTGAGGGAGGTAGCGGGGCCGACAATGAGCAGTTCTTC.

The J gene is TRBJ2-2, the V gene TRBV7-9; 10 nucleotides agree with TRBD2. The J segment lost 5 bases and the V segment lost 5 bases, leaving 8 bases of the junction unmatched. The V gene's germline CDR1 is SEHNR and CDR2 FQNEAQ (reference sequence). The CDR3 has 16 amino acids. As DNA, the CDR3 is TGTGCCAGCAGCGGGTGGTCTAGCGGGAGAACCGGGGAGCTGTTTTTT. It translates to CASSGWSSGRTGELFF.

A word on this clone: The sample holds other DNA sequences that translate to the same CDR3. The chain employs TRBV4-1 and TRBJ1-1; D perhaps matches TRBD1 (5 bases). The V gene's germline CDR1 is MGHRA and CDR2 YSYEKL. The CDR3 consists of 13 residues. Trimming shortened V by 1 base and J by 4 bases, and 7 bases separated the two germline ends. The CDR3 here is CASSQAGTTEAFF. The CDR3 nucleotides are TGCGCCAGCAGCCAAGCGGGGACCACTGAAGCTTTCTTT.

This rearrangement joins TRBV6-7 to TRBJ2-1; D is ambiguous. TRBV6-7 is an ORF for which the function is uncertain. Trimming removed 0 bases at V and 7 bases at J, with 22 bases between. The CDR3 is 18 residues long. As DNA, the CDR3 is TGTGCCAGCAGTTACTCCCTGTGCTCAGATTCCGGGCCAAATGAGCAGTTCTTC. Translating gives CASSYSLCSDSGPNEQFF.

The chain joins TRBV6-1 to TRBJ2-7; the D is unclear. V was pared by 7 bases and J by 1 base, with 17 bases between. Germline CDR1 is MNHNS and CDR2 is SASEGT. The CDR3 has 15 residues. The CDR3 coding sequence is TGTGCCAGCAAGCCTGGGGTATCCCCTTCCTACGAGCAGTACTTC. This sequence encodes CASKPGVSPSYEQYF.

The chain links TRBV27 to TRBJ2-7, with 10 bases that match TRBD1. Germline V gene lookup returns CDR1 MNHEY and CDR2 SMNVEV (reference sequence). The CDR3 sequence is 16 residues long. V was clipped by 3 bases and J by 6 bases; unmatched bases: 11. The CDR3 nucleotides read TGTGCCAGCAGTTTCCCCTTGGGGACAGGGGTGGGCGAGCAGTACTTC. Translating it yields CASSFPLGTGVGEQYF.

In DNA form, the CDR3 reads TGTGCCAGCAGTCCCCCGACTGGGTTAAACACTGAAGCTTTCTTT. Its protein product is CASSPPTGLNTEAFF. The J gene is TRBJ1-1, the V gene TRBV27; no clear D. The germline CDR1 and CDR2 sequences are MNHEY and SMNVEV (reference sequence). The CDR3 sequence is 15 residues long. Trimming took off 5 bases at V and 2 bases at J, with 15 bases between the two ends.

The J gene is TRBJ1-6, the V gene TRBV11-2; D is unresolved. Germline CDR1 SGHAT, CDR2 FQNNGV. V lost 2 bases and J 0 bases, leaving 11 bases between the germline ends. The CDR3 sequence is 17 residues long. CDR3 protein: CASSLTPGSSYNSPLHF. The DNA of the CDR3 is TGTGCCAGCAGCTTAACCCCGGGGAGCTCCTATAATTCACCCCTCCACTTT.

About this clone itself: Other nucleotide sequences from this sample produce the same CDR3. The chain links TRBV6-5 to TRBJ2-1; D remains unclear. Trimming removed 0 bases at V and 8 bases at J, with 8 bases between. The length of the CDR3 is 13 residues. Germline V gives CDR1 MNHEY, CDR2 SVGAGI. Written as DNA, the CDR3 is TGTGCCAGCAGTTACTCGGCCGGTTATGAGCAGTTCTTC. Protein product: CASSYSAGYEQFF.

Points on this clone: The sample contains more than one DNA sequence encoding this CDR3. The chain is built from TRBV27 and TRBJ2-3; D gene uncertain. The ends were cut back, 4 bases at V and 5 bases at J, with 4 bases in the middle. CDR3 length: 11 amino acids. From germline, CDR1 is MNHEY and CDR2 SMNVEV (reference sequence). DNA for the CDR3: TGTGCCAGCAGTTGGGGAGATACGCAGTATTTT. Translation: CASSWGDTQYF.

V is TRBV7-3 and J is TRBJ2-1; 9 bases are a match to TRBD2. CDR3 length equals 13 residues. The germline gives CDR1 SGHTA, CDR2 FQGTGA. The junction had 7 bases not matched to a gene; V was cut back by 1 base and J by 15 bases. CDR3 nucleotides: TGTGCCAGCAGCTTAAGCCTAGCGGGGCCCCTGTTCTTC. Translating it yields CASSLSLAGPLFF.

This clone has a handful of counts. The rearrangement uses TRBV4-1 and TRBJ1-1; D uncertain. Trimming removed 5 bases at V and 3 bases at J, with 7 bases between. The length of the CDR3 is 12 residues. The V gene's germline CDR1 is MGHRA and CDR2 YSYEKL. CDR3 residues: CASSTLYTEAFF. The DNA of the CDR3 is TGCGCCAGCAGCACCCTTTACACTGAAGCTTTCTTT.

The chain recombines TRBV7-6 with TRBJ2-7, with 7 bases matching TRBD1. The CDR3 extends over 16 amino acids. V lost 5 bases, J lost 4 bases, and 14 bases stayed unmatched. From germline, CDR1 is SGHVS and CDR2 FNYEAQ. The CDR3 is CASSTRQGSRSYEQYF. CDR3 DNA: TGTGCCAGCAGCACCCGACAGGGATCGAGGTCGTACGAGCAGTACTTC. The full variable domain, completed using reference TRBV7-6 and TRBJ2-7, is GAGVSQSPRYKVTKRGQDVALRCDPISGHVSLYWYRQALGQGPEFLTYFNYEAQQDKSGLPNDRFSAERPEGSISTLTIQRTEQRDSAMYRCASSTRQGSRSYEQYFGPGTRLTVT.

This chain connects TRBV11-2 to TRBJ2-1; 12 bases line up with TRBD2. V dropped 5 bases and J dropped 4; count of bases not matched to a gene: 6. The CDR3 is 16 amino acids. Germline V gene lookup returns CDR1 SGHAT and CDR2 FQNNGV. The CDR3 is CASSVRTSGAYNEQFF. CDR3 nucleotides: TGTGCCAGCAGCGTCCGGACTAGCGGGGCGTACAATGAGCAGTTCTTC.

The rearrangement joins TRBV5-4 to TRBJ1-2; possibly TRBD1 for D (5 bases). The CDR3 runs to 14 residues. Looked up from germline, CDR1 is SGHNT and CDR2 is YYREEE (reference sequence). V dropped 0 bases and J dropped 7 bases, with 13 bases sitting between them. The CDR3 reads CASSLVGTVSGYTF. The CDR3 bases are TGTGCCAGCAGCTTGGTTGGGACGGTTAGTGGCTACACCTTC.

The chain uses TRBV4-1 and TRBJ2-4; 8 nucleotides align to TRBD2. The V segment lost 1 base and the J segment 9 bases; nucleotides outside the gene matches: 11. This CDR3 is built from 16 residues. Germline V lookup: CDR1 MGHRA, CDR2 YSYEKL. CDR3 nucleotides: TGCGCCAGCAGCCAAGGCCCCGGGACTAGTTTGGTCATTCAGTACTTC. It is translated as CASSQGPGTSLVIQYF.

This sequence joins TRBV7-2 and TRBJ2-7; D unclear. CDR3 length: 16 residues. With 2 bases removed from V and 2 bases from J, the gap between germline ends came to 16 bases. Germline values: CDR1 SGHTA, CDR2 FQGNSA. The CDR3 loop is CASSLPSGHRAYEQYF. The CDR3 bases are TGTGCCAGCAGCTTACCTTCCGGCCACAGAGCCTACGAGCAGTACTTC.

V gene TRBV29-1 combines with J gene TRBJ2-2; the D is unclear. V lost 3 bases, J lost 1 base, and 15 bases lay in between. The CDR3 extends over 16 amino acids. Germline CDR1 is SQVTM and CDR2 is ANQGSEA. Here the CDR3 DNA reads TGCAGCGTTGAGGCCCGACCAGGAGTGAACACCGGGGAGCTGTTTTTT. Its protein is CSVEARPGVNTGELFF.

CDR3 loop: CASTFGANVLTF. The CDR3, as DNA: TGTGCCAGTACCTTTGGGGCCAACGTCCTGACTTTC. The chain uses TRBV19 and TRBJ2-6; D gene ambiguous. CDR3 size: 12 residues. CDR1 LNHDA and CDR2 SQIVND come from the germline V gene (reference sequence). Between the trimmed V and J ends, which lost 7 bases and 3 bases, there was a span of 4 bases.

The chain employs TRBV7-2 and TRBJ1-6, with D possibly TRBD1 on 6 matching bases. This CDR3 comprises 16 residues. V was pared by 4 bases and J by 6 bases, with 16 bases between. Germline V gene sequence: CDR1 SGHTA, CDR2 FQGNSA. The CDR3: CASSYTVTGFNSPLHF. CDR3 bases: TGTGCCAGCAGCTATACTGTTACAGGGTTTAATTCACCCCTCCACTTT.

The chain carries TRBV5-1 and TRBJ2-7; perhaps TRBD2 as D (5 bases). CDR3 length equals 16 residues. Per the germline V gene, CDR1 is SGHRS and CDR2 is YFSETQ. Trimming removed 6 bases at V and 2 bases at J, with 21 bases between. This CDR3 reads CASTLEGRASPYEQYF. DNA of the CDR3: TGCGCCAGCACCTTAGAGGGTCGCGCCAGTCCCTACGAGCAGTACTTC.

This clone occurred a few times. The V call is TRBV27, the J call TRBJ1-1, with 9 bases lining up with TRBD1. Germline CDR1 and CDR2: MNHEY and SMNVEV (reference sequence). This CDR3 has 14 amino acids. Trimming took 6 bases from V and 0 from J; bases not matched to a gene: 2. The CDR3, as DNA: TGTGCCAGCAGCAGGACAGGGGTGAACACTGAAGCTTTCTTT. Its protein is CASSRTGVNTEAFF.

CDR3 amino acids: CASSYPNQPQHF. The CDR3 coding sequence is TGTGCCAGCAGCTACCCCAATCAGCCCCAGCATTTT. The V call is TRBV7-9, the J call TRBJ1-5; D is uncertain. V lost 4 bases and J 3 bases, leaving 4 bases between the germline ends. The germline V gene encodes CDR1 SEHNR and CDR2 FQNEAQ (reference sequence). The CDR3 runs to 12 residues.

The rearrangement links TRBV27 to TRBJ2-2; 9 bases line up with TRBD1. The CDR3 sequence is 15 residues long. The V gene's germline CDR1 is MNHEY and CDR2 SMNVEV (reference sequence). After removal of 3 bases from V and 6 bases from J, the junction contained 5 bases not matched to a gene. The DNA of the CDR3 is TGTGCCAGCAGTTTTAGACAGGGGGTGGCCGGGGAGCTGTTTTTT. It translates to CASSFRQGVAGELFF.

This chain connects TRBV5-1 to TRBJ2-5; tentatively, D is TRBD1 (5 bases). The CDR3 contains 15 residues. CDR1 is SGHRS and CDR2 is YFSETQ in the germline V gene. The germline V and J ends were trimmed by 9 bases and 1 base, with 19 bases remaining between them. The CDR3 DNA is TGCGCCACCCGATCCCAGGGCGGTCCCCAAGAGACCCAGTACTTC. Amino acids: CATRSQGGPQETQYF.